This T cell receptor beta chain was sequenced for a study of monozygotic twins with inflammatory bowel disease. Each CDR3 protein gets one entry in TCRdb, which reprocessed the 5' RACE reads and gives no DNA. The sample table sets out some 150,000 distinct CDR3 sequences. The germline CDR1 and CDR2 sequences are MNHNS and SASEGT. CDR3 length: 15 residues. The V call is TRBV6-1, the J call TRBJ2-3; checking the TCRdb D call of TRBD1 is not possible without DNA. Source material: blood. This receptor was taken from a human donor with ulcerative colitis or Crohn's disease, or a healthy co-twin of an affected twin (not recorded which). The chain's CDR3 is CASRSKGGSTDTQYF.